The entry below describes one T cell receptor (beta chain). The antigen is unknown. This may be a read error: a much more frequent sequence differs by one nucleotide. Trimming removed 6 bases from V and 6 bases from J, with 20 bases in between. Germline V gene data show CDR1 as SNHLY and CDR2 as FYNNEI. This CDR3 comprises 15 residues. This sample is part of a study of molecular identifiers for immune sequencing clone quantification. Study results and caveats: The study reportedly detected spiked Jurkat TCR RNA from one cell among approximately 1 million naive cells.

TCRdb ran MiXCR on the PCR reads and lists one entry per CDR3 protein. The table shows about 65,000 distinct CDR3 sequences, with 17% occurring only once. The rearrangement uses TRBV2 and TRBJ1-1; maybe TRBD1 (5 bases). This clonotype was obtained from a human donor in good health. Some libraries in this study had Jurkat cell RNA spiked in. Sequencing input: naive CD8+ T cells from blood, with Jurkat cell RNA spiked in. Noted subset: FACS-sorted CD8+CD4-CCR7+CD45RA+ naive T cells. CDR3 sequence (DNA): TGTGCCAGCAGCGCTCCTGATGACTGGGGCGCTGAAGCTTTCTTT. This codes for CASSAPDDWGAEAFF.